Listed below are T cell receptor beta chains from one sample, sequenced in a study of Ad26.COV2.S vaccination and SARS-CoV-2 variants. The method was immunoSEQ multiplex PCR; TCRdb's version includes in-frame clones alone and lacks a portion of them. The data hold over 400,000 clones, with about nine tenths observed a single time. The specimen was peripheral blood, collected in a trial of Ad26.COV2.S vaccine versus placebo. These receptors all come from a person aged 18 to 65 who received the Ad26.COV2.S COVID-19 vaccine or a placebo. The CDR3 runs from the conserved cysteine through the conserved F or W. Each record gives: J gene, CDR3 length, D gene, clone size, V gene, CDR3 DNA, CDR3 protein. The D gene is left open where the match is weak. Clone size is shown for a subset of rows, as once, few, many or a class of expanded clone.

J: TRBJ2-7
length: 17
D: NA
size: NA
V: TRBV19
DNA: TGTGCCAGTAGTATCCAGTCGGGGGCTGGAATACCCTACGAGCAGTACTTC
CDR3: CASSIQSGAGIPYEQYF

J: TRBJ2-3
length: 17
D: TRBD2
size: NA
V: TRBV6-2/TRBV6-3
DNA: TGTGCCAGCAGTACATACCCCTCCGGGGGGAAGACAGATACGCAGTATTTT
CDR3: CASSTYPSGGKTDTQYF

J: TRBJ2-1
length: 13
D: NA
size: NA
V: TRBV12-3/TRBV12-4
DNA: TGTGCCAGCAGAAGGACCTTGACGAATGAGCAGTTCTTC
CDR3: CASRRTLTNEQFF

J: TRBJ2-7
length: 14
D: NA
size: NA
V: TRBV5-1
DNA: TGCGCCAGCAGCTTGAACTATGCGAGGGGGGAGCAGTACTTC
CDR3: CASSLNYARGEQYF

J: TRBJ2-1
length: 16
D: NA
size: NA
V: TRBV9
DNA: TGTGCCAGCAGCGTTCGTCCTAGCAACCAGGGGAATGAGCAGTTCTTC
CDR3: CASSVRPSNQGNEQFF

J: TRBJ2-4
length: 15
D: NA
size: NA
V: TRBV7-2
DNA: TGTGCCAGCAGCTTCCCCGTGGTTACCAAAAACATTCAGTACTTC
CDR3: CASSFPVVTKNIQYF

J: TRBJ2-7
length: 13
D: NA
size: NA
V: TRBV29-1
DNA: TGCAGCGTTCAAAAGCAGGTCCCCTTTGCGCAGTACTTC
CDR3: CSVQKQVPFAQYF

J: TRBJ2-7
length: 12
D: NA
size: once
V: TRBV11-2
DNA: TGTGCCAGCAGCTTAGCGGGGTCCGAGCAGTACTTC
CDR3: CASSLAGSEQYF

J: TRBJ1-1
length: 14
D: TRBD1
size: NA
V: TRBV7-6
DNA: TGTGCCAGCAGCGCAGGGACAGGGGACCTTGAAGCTTTCTTT
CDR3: CASSAGTGDLEAFF

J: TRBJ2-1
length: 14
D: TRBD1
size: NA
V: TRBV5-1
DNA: TGCGCCAGCAGCTCAACCGACAGGGGGTATGAGCAGTTCTTC
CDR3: CASSSTDRGYEQFF

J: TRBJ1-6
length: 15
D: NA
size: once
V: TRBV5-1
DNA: TGCGCCAGCAGCTTGATGGCTTTCTTTAATTCACCCCTCCACTTT
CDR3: CASSLMAFFNSPLHF

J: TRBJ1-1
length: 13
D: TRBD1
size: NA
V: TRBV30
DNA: TGTGCCTGGATTCCCCGGACAGGGACTGAAGCTTTCTTT
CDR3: CAWIPRTGTEAFF

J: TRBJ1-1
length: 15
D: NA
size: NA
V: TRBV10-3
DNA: TGTGCCATCAGTGATTGGGGGGGCGTCAGCACTGAAGCTTTCTTT
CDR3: CAISDWGGVSTEAFF

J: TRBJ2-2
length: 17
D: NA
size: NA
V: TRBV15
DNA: TGTGCCACCAGCAGAGATCTAGGGGGTTTGAACACCGGGGAGCTGTTTTTT
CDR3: CATSRDLGGLNTGELFF

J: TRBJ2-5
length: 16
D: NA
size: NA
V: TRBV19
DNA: TGTGCCAGTAGCCGAGGAGGGGGCGGGACGGTTGGGACCCAGTACTTC
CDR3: CASSRGGGGTVGTQYF

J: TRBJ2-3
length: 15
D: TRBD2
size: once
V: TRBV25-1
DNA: TGTGCCAGCAGTGTAGCGGGGGGGGGCACAGATACGCAGTATTTT
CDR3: CASSVAGGGTDTQYF

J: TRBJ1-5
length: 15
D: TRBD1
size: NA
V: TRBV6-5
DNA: TGTGCCAGCAGGACAGGGATATATAGCAATCAGCCCCAGCATTTT
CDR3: CASRTGIYSNQPQHF

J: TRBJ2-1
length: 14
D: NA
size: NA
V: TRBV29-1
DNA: TGCAGCGTTGATTCGCCTAGCGTGAACAATGAGCAGTTCTTC
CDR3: CSVDSPSVNNEQFF

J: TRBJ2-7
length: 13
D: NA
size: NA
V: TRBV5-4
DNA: TGTGCCAGCAGCCCCCAAGGTTTGAACGAGCAGTACTTC
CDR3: CASSPQGLNEQYF

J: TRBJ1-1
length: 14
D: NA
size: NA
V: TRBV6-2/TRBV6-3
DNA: TGTGCCAGCAGTTCGGCCCACGTGAACACTGAAGCTTTCTTT
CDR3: CASSSAHVNTEAFF